The clone carrying this T cell receptor (beta chain) has more than one count but fewer than ten. Its antigen remains unknown. Germline is not matched at one junction end, which may reflect a read error. The sample originates from a study of molecular identifiers for immune sequencing clone quantification. Overall study: Split five ways in replicates, RNA from around 20,000 or 99,000 naive CD8 cells had four portions sequenced. Findings and limits, study-wide: Clones exceeding 20 RNA copies carried over 99% of effector molecules but under 1% of naive-cell molecules.

CDR1 and CDR2 from the germline V gene are MNHEY and SMNVEV (reference sequence). The CDR3 is 13 residues long. In TCRdb, the PCR reads were re-called with MiXCR into one record per CDR3 protein. The data show about 640,000 distinct CDR3 sequences, less than 20% seen once. The chain carries TRBV27 and TRBJ1-5, with D unclear. This TCR came from a human donor in good health. Some libraries in this study had Jurkat cell RNA spiked in. Sequencing was done on a sample of naive CD8+ T cells from blood, with Jurkat cell RNA spiked in. The subset: FACS-sorted CD8+CD4-CCR7+CD45RA+ naive T cells. Written as DNA, the CDR3 is TGTGCCAGCAGCGACCTTGGCAATCAGCTCCAGCATTTT. It specifies CASSDLGNQLQHF.